This TCR beta chain was obtained from a study of OX40 agonist ivuxolimab in advanced cancers. Turning to the overall study: Ivuxolimab was a fully human IgG2 agonistic monoclonal antibody targeting the costimulatory receptor OX40 (CD134). Intravenous ivuxolimab was administered to patients every 2 weeks at six dose levels: 0.01, 0.1, 0.3, 1.5, 3 and 10 mg/kg. Among the roughly 50 dose-escalation patients, about 19 had hepatocellular carcinoma, roughly 15 melanoma, 9 renal cell carcinoma and 9 head and neck cancer. The dose-escalation cohort was almost 85% male with a mean age of about 65 years, ranging from roughly 23 to 80. Patients were allowed to have had prior anti-PD-1, anti-PD-L1 or anti-CTLA-4 therapy, and roughly 40% of the dose-escalation patients had been treated with checkpoint inhibitors. Partial responses occurred in three dose-escalation patients: two with cutaneous melanoma and one with hepatocellular carcinoma. The purpose of peripheral TCRbeta sequencing was to test whether ivuxolimab changed TCR sequence diversity and led to clonal T-cell expansion. The paper covers the monotherapy dose-escalation part of the phase I ivuxolimab trial, which included N ≈ 52 patients. General conclusions and limits of the study: Partial responders in the 0.1-3.0 mg/kg groups had among the lowest normalized peripheral clonal expansion, especially among CD8+ T cells. Low levels of normalized T-cell clonal expansion were also seen in some patients who did not respond. At doses of 0.1 to 3.0 mg/kg, clonal expansion of both CD4+ and CD8+ T cells in blood was seen between baseline and week 6. After ivuxolimab, more expanded clones were found on average in CD8+ T cells than in CD4+ T cells. The antigen specificity of the clonally expanded peripheral T cells was not determined.

For sequencing of the TCRbeta CDR3 region, genomic DNA was extracted from the sorted cells. TCRbeta CDR3 regions were sequenced using the immunoSEQ Assay. Here the immuneACCESS table is served through TCRdb, limited to in-frame sequences with V and J called. Missing clones are a known gap in these copies; in checked studies unresolved V genes cover under half, and the rest lacks a known reason. The sample data list about 73,000 clones, and over 75% of these were observed just once. Roughly 0.62% of the sample is taken by the ten largest. Patients with a history of autoimmune disease or receiving systemic immunosuppression were excluded from the trial. Peripheral blood for TCR sequencing was collected from all dose cohorts at baseline, on cycle 4 day 1, and on cycle 7 day 1. The samples were taken from a phase I, first-in-human, multicenter, open-label dose-escalation trial of ivuxolimab. Adults with locally advanced or metastatic melanoma, renal cell, hepatocellular, or head and neck squamous cell carcinoma were enrolled in the trial. Before TCR sequencing, CD4+ and CD8+ T cells were separately sorted from peripheral blood.

On this clone: The specificity of this receptor is unknown. Base qualities are not recorded, but no much larger clone differs from it by a single base.

The germline V gene supplies CDR1 SGHTA and CDR2 FQGNSA. CDR3 length: 16 amino acids, cysteine to phenylalanine. Just CDR3 DNA is preserved here, 48 bases in frame from base 1. The trim is 4 bases for V and 1 base for J, with a gap of 16 bases between the germline ends. The sequence joins TRBV7-2 to TRBJ1-2; TRBD1 is perhaps the D gene, given 6 matching bases. This TCR derives from an adult with an advanced solid tumor such as melanoma, head and neck, liver or kidney cancer. Material: CD4+ or CD8+ T cells sorted from blood, obtained in a trial of the OX40 agonist ivuxolimab. CDR3 reads: CASSSALTGFNYGYTF. At the DNA level, the sequence is TGTGCCAGCAGCTCGGCCCTGACAGGTTTTAACTATGGCTACACCTTC.